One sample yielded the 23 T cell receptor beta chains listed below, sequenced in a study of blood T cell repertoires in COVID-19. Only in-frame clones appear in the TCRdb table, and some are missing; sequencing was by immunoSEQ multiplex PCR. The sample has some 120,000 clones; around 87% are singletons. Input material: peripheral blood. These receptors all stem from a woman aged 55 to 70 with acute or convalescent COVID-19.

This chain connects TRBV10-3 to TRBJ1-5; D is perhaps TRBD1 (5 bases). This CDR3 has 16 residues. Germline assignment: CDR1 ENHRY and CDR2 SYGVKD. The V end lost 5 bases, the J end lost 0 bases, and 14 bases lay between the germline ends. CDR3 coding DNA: TGTGCCATCAGTCTTGGAGGGGCGGATAGCAATCAGCCCCAGCATTTT. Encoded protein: CAISLGGADSNQPQHF.

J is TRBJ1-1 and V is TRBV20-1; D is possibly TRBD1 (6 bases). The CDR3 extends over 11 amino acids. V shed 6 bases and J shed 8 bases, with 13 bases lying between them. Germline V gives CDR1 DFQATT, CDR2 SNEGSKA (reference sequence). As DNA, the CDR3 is TGCAGTGCCCAAAGGGGGGGGGAAGCTTTCTTT. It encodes CSAQRGGEAFF.

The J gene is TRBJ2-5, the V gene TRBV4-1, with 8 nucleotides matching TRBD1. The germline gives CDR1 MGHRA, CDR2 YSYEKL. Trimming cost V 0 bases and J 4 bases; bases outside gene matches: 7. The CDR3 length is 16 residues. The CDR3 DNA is TGCGCCAGCAGCCAAGAGAGGCTACAGGGGGGAGAGACCCAGTACTTC. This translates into CASSQERLQGGETQYF.

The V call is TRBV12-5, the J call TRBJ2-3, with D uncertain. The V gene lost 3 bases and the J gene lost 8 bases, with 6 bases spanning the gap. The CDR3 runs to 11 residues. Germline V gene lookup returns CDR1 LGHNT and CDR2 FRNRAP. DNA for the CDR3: TGTGCTAGTGGTTTTGCGGCTACGCAGTATTTT. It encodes CASGFAATQYF.

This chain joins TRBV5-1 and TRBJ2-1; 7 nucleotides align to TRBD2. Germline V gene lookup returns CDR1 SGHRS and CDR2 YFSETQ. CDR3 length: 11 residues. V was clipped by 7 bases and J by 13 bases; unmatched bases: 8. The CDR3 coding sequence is TGCGCCAGCGGAGTGGGGGACTATCAGTTCTTC. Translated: CASGVGDYQFF.

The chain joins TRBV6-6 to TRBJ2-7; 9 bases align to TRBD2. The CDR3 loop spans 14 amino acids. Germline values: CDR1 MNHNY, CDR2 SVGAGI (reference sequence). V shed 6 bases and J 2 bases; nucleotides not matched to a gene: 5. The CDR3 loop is CASSGLAYTYEQYV. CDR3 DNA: TGTGCCAGCAGCGGACTAGCGTATACCTACGAGCAGTACGTC.

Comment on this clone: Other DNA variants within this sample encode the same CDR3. CDR3 sequence (DNA): TGTGCCAGCAGTTTATCGCTAGCGGGAGTAACAGATACGCAGTATTTT. Translating gives CASSLSLAGVTDTQYF. The V call is TRBV27, the J call TRBJ2-3; 10 nucleotides line up with TRBD2. The ends lost 0 bases at V and 3 bases at J; junction bases unmatched: 3. This CDR3 has 16 residues. Germline CDR1 is MNHEY and CDR2 is SMNVEV (reference sequence).

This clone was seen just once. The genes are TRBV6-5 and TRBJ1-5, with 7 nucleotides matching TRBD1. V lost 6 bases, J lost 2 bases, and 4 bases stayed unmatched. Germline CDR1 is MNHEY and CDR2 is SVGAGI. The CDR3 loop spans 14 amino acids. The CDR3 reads CASRSGQGNQPQHF. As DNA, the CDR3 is TGTGCCAGCAGATCCGGACAGGGCAATCAGCCCCAGCATTTT.

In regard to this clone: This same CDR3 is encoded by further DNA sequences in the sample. CDR3 nucleotide sequence: TGCGCCAGCAGCTTGGAAGGGGGGAACACTGAAGCTTTCTTT. It is translated as CASSLEGGNTEAFF. The chain has TRBV5-1 and TRBJ1-1; perhaps TRBD1 as D (6 bases). This CDR3 has 14 residues. Between the trimmed V and J ends, which lost 0 bases and 1 base, there was a span of 7 bases. From germline, CDR1 is SGHRS and CDR2 YFSETQ.

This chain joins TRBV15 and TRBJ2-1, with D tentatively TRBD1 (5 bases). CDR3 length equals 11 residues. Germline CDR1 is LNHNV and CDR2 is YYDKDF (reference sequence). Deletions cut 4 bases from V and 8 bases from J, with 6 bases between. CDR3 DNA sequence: TGTGCCACCAGCACAGGGTATGAGCAGTTCTTC. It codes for CATSTGYEQFF. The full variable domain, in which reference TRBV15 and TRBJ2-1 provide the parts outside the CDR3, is DAMVIQNPRYQVTQFGKPVTLSCSQTLNHNVMYWYQQKSSQAPKLLFHYYDKDFNNEADTPDNFQSRRPNTSFCFLDIRSPGLGDTAMYLCATSTGYEQFFGPGTRLTVL.

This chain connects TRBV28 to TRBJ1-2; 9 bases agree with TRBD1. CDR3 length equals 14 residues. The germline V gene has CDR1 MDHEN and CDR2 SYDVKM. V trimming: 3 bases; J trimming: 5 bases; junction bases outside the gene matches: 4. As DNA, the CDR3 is TGTGCCAGCAGTTTCCGACAGGGGGTGTATGGCTACACCTTC. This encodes CASSFRQGVYGYTF.

The CDR3 spells CASSPDREGTEAFF. Here the CDR3 DNA reads TGCGCCAGCAGCCCGGACAGGGAAGGCACTGAAGCTTTCTTT. This chain joins TRBV4-1 and TRBJ1-1; 8 nucleotides agree with TRBD1. Losses at the gene ends were 4 bases for V and 4 bases for J; bases not matched to a gene: 5. Germline CDR1 and CDR2: MGHRA and YSYEKL. The length of the CDR3 is 14 residues.

In nucleotides, the CDR3 is TGTGCCAGCGGGGCTAGCGGGAGTGTACATGAGCAGTTCTTC. Translation gives CASGASGSVHEQFF. The rearrangement uses TRBV6-5 and TRBJ2-1, with 10 bases aligning to TRBD2. Losses at the gene ends were 8 bases for V and 8 bases for J; bases not matched to a gene: 9. The CDR3 is 14 amino acids. Germline lookup yields CDR1 MNHEY and CDR2 SVGAGI.

The CDR3, as DNA: TGTGCCAGCAGTCCACCCTTGGGGGCGACCGGGGAGCTGTTTTTT. As protein: CASSPPLGATGELFF. The V gene is TRBV28, the J gene TRBJ2-2, with D tentatively TRBD1 (6 bases). Trimming removed 5 bases at V and 5 bases at J, with 15 bases between. CDR3 size: 15 residues. Per the germline V gene, CDR1 is MDHEN and CDR2 is SYDVKM.

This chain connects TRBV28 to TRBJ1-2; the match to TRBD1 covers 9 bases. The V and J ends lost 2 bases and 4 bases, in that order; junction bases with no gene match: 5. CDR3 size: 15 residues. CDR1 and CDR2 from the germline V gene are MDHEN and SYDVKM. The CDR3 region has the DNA TGTGCCAGCAGTTTACTGGGACAGGGATTCTATGGCTACACCTTC. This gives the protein CASSLLGQGFYGYTF.

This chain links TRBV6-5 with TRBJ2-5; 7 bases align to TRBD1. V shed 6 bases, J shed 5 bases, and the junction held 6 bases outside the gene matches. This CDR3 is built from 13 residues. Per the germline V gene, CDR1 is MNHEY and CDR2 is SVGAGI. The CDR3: CASRLQGTETQYF. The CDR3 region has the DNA TGTGCCAGCAGGCTACAGGGGACGGAGACCCAGTACTTC.

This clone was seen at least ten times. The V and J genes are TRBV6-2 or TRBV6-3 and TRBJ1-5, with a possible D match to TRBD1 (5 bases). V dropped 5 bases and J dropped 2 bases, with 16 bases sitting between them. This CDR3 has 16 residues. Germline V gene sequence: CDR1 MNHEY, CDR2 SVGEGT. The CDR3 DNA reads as TGTGCCAGCAGTCACTTCCAAACAGGTGGCAATCAGCCCCAGCATTTT. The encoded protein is CASSHFQTGGNQPQHF.

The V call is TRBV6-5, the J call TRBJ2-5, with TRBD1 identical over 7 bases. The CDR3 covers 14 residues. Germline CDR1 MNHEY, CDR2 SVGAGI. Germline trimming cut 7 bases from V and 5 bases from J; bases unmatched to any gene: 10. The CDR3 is CASNVDRARETQYF. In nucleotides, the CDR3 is TGTGCCAGCAATGTAGACAGGGCGCGCGAGACCCAGTACTTC.

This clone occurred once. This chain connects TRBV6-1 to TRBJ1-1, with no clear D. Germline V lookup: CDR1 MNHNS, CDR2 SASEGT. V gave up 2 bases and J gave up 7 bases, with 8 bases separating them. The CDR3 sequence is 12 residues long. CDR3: CASSELGSEAFF. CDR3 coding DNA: TGTGCCAGCAGTGAATTGGGGAGTGAAGCTTTCTTT.

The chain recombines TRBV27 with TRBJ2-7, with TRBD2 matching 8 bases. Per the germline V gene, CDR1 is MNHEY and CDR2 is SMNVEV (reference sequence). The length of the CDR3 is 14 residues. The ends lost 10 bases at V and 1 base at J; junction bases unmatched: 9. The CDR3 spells CAIQGSGTSYEQYV. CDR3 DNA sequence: TGTGCCATACAGGGTAGCGGGACTTCCTACGAGCAGTACGTC.

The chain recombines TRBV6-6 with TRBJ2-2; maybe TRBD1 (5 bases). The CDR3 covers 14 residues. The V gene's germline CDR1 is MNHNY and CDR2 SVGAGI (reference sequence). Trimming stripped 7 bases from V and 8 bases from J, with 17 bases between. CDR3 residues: CASKGVGEAGELFF. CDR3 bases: TGTGCCAGCAAAGGGGTAGGGGAAGCGGGGGAGCTGTTTTTT.

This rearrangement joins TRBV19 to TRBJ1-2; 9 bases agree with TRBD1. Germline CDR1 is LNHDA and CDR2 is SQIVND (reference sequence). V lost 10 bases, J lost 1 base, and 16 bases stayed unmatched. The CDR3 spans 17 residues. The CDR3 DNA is TGTGCCATAAAACCCGGGACAGGGACCGCTGATAACTATGGCTACACCTTC. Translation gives CAIKPGTGTADNYGYTF.

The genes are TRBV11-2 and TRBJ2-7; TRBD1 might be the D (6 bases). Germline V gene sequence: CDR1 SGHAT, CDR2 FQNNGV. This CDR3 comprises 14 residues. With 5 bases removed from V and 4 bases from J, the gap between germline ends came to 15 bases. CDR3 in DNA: TGTGCCAGCAGCCGTCCGGGACATTTGTACGAGCAGTACGTC. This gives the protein CASSRPGHLYEQYV.